The present entry profiles one T cell receptor (beta chain) with its context. Combining a sample-barcoded 5' primer with a J-beta primer mix, a second PCR ran for roughly 7 to 12 cycles. TCRdb reprocessed the 5' RACE reads with MiXCR, giving one entry per CDR3 protein. The sample yields about 570,000 distinct CDR3 sequences, roughly 29% seen once. The sample comes from a study of blood T cells in healthy people across ages. This CDR3 is 15 amino acids long. The chain links TRBV12-3 or TRBV12-4 to TRBJ2-5; D perhaps matches TRBD1 (6 bases). Near its end, the DNA agrees better with TRBJ2-7, so the J call may be wrong. This sequence originates from a woman aged 70-85 years in good health. The sequenced sample consisted of blood. The CDR3 loop is CASSPGESGSYEQYF. CDR3 nucleotide sequence: TGTGCCAGCAGTCCAGGGGAATCTGGCTCCTACGAGCAGTACTTC.